The 28 T cell receptor beta chains below come from one sample, sequenced in a study of T cell responses to AZD1222 COVID-19 vaccine. TCRdb keeps only in-frame clones here, not all; method: immunoSEQ multiplex PCR. The table lists some 100,000 clones, about nine tenths of them singletons. The starting material was peripheral blood, obtained on day 0 of AZD1222 vaccination. The source is an adult in good health.

The V and J genes are TRBV13 and TRBJ2-3; no clear D. Germline values: CDR1 PRHDT, CDR2 FYEKMQ (reference sequence). The CDR3 is 12 amino acids. The ends were cut back, 5 bases at V and 6 bases at J, with 9 bases in the middle. CDR3 nucleotides: TGTGCCAGCAGCCCGCGACTTGATACGCAGTATTTT. Translating it yields CASSPRLDTQYF.

This clone was detected once. V usage is TRBV5-6 and J usage is TRBJ2-7; 7 bases are a match to TRBD1. The CDR3 runs to 14 residues. Germline V CDR1 and CDR2: SGHDT, YYEEEE. Trimming at V came to 4 bases and at J to 0 bases, leaving 4 bases not matched to a gene. CDR3 sequence (DNA): TGTGCCAGCAGCCAACAGGGGACCTCCTACGAGCAGTACTTC. This sequence encodes CASSQQGTSYEQYF.

This chain links TRBV30 with TRBJ2-7, with 7 bases that match TRBD2. The CDR3 loop spans 12 amino acids. Germline CDR1 is GTSNPN and CDR2 is SVGIG (reference sequence). The trim removed 4 bases at V and 3 bases at J, leaving 3 bases unmatched. The CDR3 loop is CAWNRGDYEQYF. The CDR3 DNA reads as TGTGCCTGGAACCGGGGGGACTACGAGCAGTACTTC.

This sequence joins TRBV7-6 and TRBJ1-1; D possibly corresponds to TRBD1 (6 bases). Germline loops: CDR1 SGHVS, CDR2 FNYEAQ. This CDR3 is built from 16 residues. The V end lost 1 base, the J end lost 4 bases, and 16 bases lay between the germline ends. The CDR3 spells CASSLGGRGRSTEAFF. For the CDR3, the DNA is TGTGCCAGCAGCTTAGGGGGTCGGGGGCGCAGCACTGAAGCTTTCTTT. The variable domain in full, completed from reference TRBV7-6 and TRBJ1-1, reads GAGVSQSPRYKVTKRGQDVALRCDPISGHVSLYWYRQALGQGPEFLTYFNYEAQQDKSGLPNDRFSAERPEGSISTLTIQRTEQRDSAMYRCASSLGGRGRSTEAFFGQGTRLTVV.

The V call is TRBV11-2, the J call TRBJ2-6; D may be TRBD2 (6 bases). The V and J ends lost 0 bases and 0 bases respectively, with 9 bases between them. This CDR3 has 17 residues. Germline CDR1 reads SGHAT; CDR2 reads FQNNGV. The CDR3 nucleotides are TGTGCCAGCAGCTTAGATTGGCGGGGCTCTGGGGCCAACGTCCTGACTTTC. Translation: CASSLDWRGSGANVLTF.

This chain links TRBV4-2 with TRBJ2-3, with D possibly TRBD2 on 6 matching bases. This CDR3 has 17 residues. Germline CDR1 LGHNA, CDR2 YNFKEQ. Trimming removed 0 bases at V and 2 bases at J, with 15 bases between. Here the CDR3 DNA reads TGTGCCAGCAGCCAAGATCGGGGATTAGCGGCCACAGATACGCAGTATTTT. Residues: CASSQDRGLAATDTQYF.

The chain has TRBV5-1 and TRBJ2-5; 13 nucleotides agree with TRBD2. Trimming removed 0 bases from V and 3 bases from J; junction bases left unmatched: 2. There are 16 residues in the CDR3. The germline gives CDR1 SGHRS, CDR2 YFSETQ. This chain's CDR3 is CASSLAGLAGEETQYF. CDR3 coding DNA: TGCGCCAGCAGCTTGGCCGGACTAGCGGGGGAAGAGACCCAGTACTTC.

The table lists this clone with a few counts. This chain links TRBV21-1 with TRBJ2-7; TRBD1, as called in the table, went unchecked against the DNA. TRBV21-1 is given as a pseudogene. This CDR3 has 14 amino acids. The CDR3 reads CASSFTGTCYEQYF. For the CDR3, the DNA is TGTGCCAGCAGTTTTACCGGGACATGCTACGAGCAGTACTTC.

The V and J genes are TRBV7-3 and TRBJ2-1; 14 bases are a match to TRBD2. The V and J ends lost 5 bases and 9 bases, in that order; junction bases with no gene match: 9. This CDR3 region has 16 residues. Germline loops: CDR1 SGHTA, CDR2 FQGTGA. The CDR3: CASSAGLAGGVIEQFF. The CDR3, as DNA: TGTGCCAGCAGCGCCGGACTAGCGGGGGGAGTAATTGAGCAGTTCTTC.

The rearrangement uses TRBV2 and TRBJ1-5, with D tentatively TRBD1 (5 bases). The CDR3 is 16 amino acids. V was clipped by 8 bases and J by 4 bases, with 21 bases between them. Germline CDR1 and CDR2: SNHLY and FYNNEI. The CDR3: CASEDERGLRNQPQHF. DNA of the CDR3: TGTGCCAGCGAGGATGAAAGGGGCTTAAGGAATCAGCCCCAGCATTTT.

There are a few counts of this clone. The rearrangement joins TRBV28 to TRBJ2-7, with 8 bases that match TRBD1. The CDR3 runs to 15 residues. The germline CDR1 and CDR2 sequences are MDHEN and SYDVKM. V shed 7 bases and J 0 bases; nucleotides not matched to a gene: 8. CDR3 coding DNA: TGTGCCAGCACCGAAGGGACAGGCTTCTCCTACGAGCAGTACTTC. Protein product: CASTEGTGFSYEQYF.

The V call is TRBV5-8, the J call TRBJ1-2; no firm D call. Germline-derived CDR1 and CDR2 are SGHTS and YDEGEE. Trimming pared 1 base from V and 3 bases from J, leaving 13 bases between. This CDR3 is 15 amino acids long. The chain's CDR3 is CASSLNSIWYYGYTF. The CDR3 bases are TGTGCCAGCAGCTTGAATTCCATCTGGTACTATGGCTACACCTTC.

The chain links TRBV10-3 to TRBJ2-7; 10 positions match TRBD2. Losses at the gene ends were 2 bases for V and 0 bases for J; bases not matched to a gene: 1. CDR3 length: 15 residues. Germline lookup yields CDR1 ENHRY and CDR2 SYGVKD. CDR3 sequence: CAISEVAGGSYEQYF. The CDR3, as DNA: TGTGCCATCAGTGAGGTAGCGGGGGGCTCCTACGAGCAGTACTTC.

The rearrangement links TRBV14 to TRBJ1-2; D unclear. V lost 0 bases, J lost 8 bases, and 10 bases lay in between. Germline V lookup: CDR1 SGHDN, CDR2 FVKESK. The CDR3 covers 13 residues. CDR3 bases: TGTGCCAGCAGCCAAGATCTGGTGGGGGGCTACACCTTC. Its translation: CASSQDLVGGYTF.

V usage is TRBV2 and J usage is TRBJ1-5; weak D call: TRBD1 (6 bases). The CDR3 has 13 amino acids. The ends were cut back, 7 bases at V and 5 bases at J, with 12 bases in the middle. Germline V CDR1 and CDR2: SNHLY, FYNNEI. The CDR3 spells CASNRDTDQPQHF. The DNA of the CDR3 is TGTGCCAGCAACCGGGACACCGATCAGCCCCAGCATTTT.

V usage is TRBV4-2 and J usage is TRBJ2-2; TRBD1 matches 9 bases. V lost 2 bases, J lost 0 bases, and 7 bases stayed unmatched. The germline gives CDR1 LGHNA, CDR2 YNFKEQ. This CDR3 comprises 18 residues. CDR3 DNA: TGTGCCAGCAGCCAATGGACAGGGGCTCAATCGAACACCGGGGAGCTGTTTTTT. Protein: CASSQWTGAQSNTGELFF.

J is TRBJ1-2 and V is TRBV19; D is ambiguous. Trimming cost V 2 bases and J 6 bases, with 19 bases left between them. Germline V gene sequence: CDR1 LNHDA, CDR2 SQIVND (reference sequence). The CDR3 consists of 16 residues. CDR3 DNA sequence: TGTGCCAGTAGTATACAGAACGCCCACCGCGATAATGGCTACACCTTC. As protein: CASSIQNAHRDNGYTF.

The chain joins TRBV18 to TRBJ1-3, with 7 bases fitting TRBD1. With 2 bases clipped from V and 6 bases from J, the junction kept 4 bases outside the gene matches. This CDR3 is built from 14 residues. Germline values: CDR1 KGHSH, CDR2 LQKENI. The CDR3 reads CASSPRQGLNTIYF. The CDR3 DNA sequence: TGTGCCAGCTCACCAAGACAGGGATTAAACACCATATATTTT.

This chain links TRBV5-1 with TRBJ2-2, with 9 bases identical to TRBD2. The V and J ends lost 0 bases and 5 bases, in that order; junction bases with no gene match: 5. Germline-derived CDR1 and CDR2 are SGHRS and YFSETQ. This CDR3 is 16 amino acids long. The CDR3 loop is CASSLGGTSNTGELFF. CDR3 nucleotides: TGCGCCAGCAGCTTGGGCGGGACTAGCAATACCGGGGAGCTGTTTTTT. Based on the CDR3 plus reference TRBV5-1 and TRBJ2-2, the full variable domain is KAGVTQTPRYLIKTRGQQVTLSCSPISGHRSVSWYQQTPGQGLQFLFEYFSETQRNKGNFPGRFSGRQFSNSRSEMNVSTLELGDSALYLCASSLGGTSNTGELFFGEGSRLTVL.

The V gene is TRBV27, the J gene TRBJ1-6; the match to TRBD1 covers 9 bases. The CDR3 spans 15 residues. Germline V gene lookup returns CDR1 MNHEY and CDR2 SMNVEV (reference sequence). V was pared by 0 bases and J by 6 bases, with 0 bases of the junction left unmatched. CDR3 amino acids: CASSLSTGGNSPLHF. The CDR3 DNA reads as TGTGCCAGCAGTTTATCGACAGGGGGTAATTCACCCCTCCACTTT.

The chain combines TRBV10-3 with TRBJ1-4; 9 bases align to TRBD1. The trim removed 8 bases at V and 4 bases at J, leaving 2 bases unmatched. The CDR3 is 13 residues long. Germline V gene data show CDR1 as ENHRY and CDR2 as SYGVKD. The CDR3 region is CAIGQGINEKLFF. The CDR3 bases are TGTGCCATCGGACAGGGGATTAATGAAAAACTGTTTTTT.

Only one count was recorded for this clone. This chain links TRBV5-4 with TRBJ2-7; D gene ambiguous. V was shortened by 4 bases and J by 3 bases, with 8 bases between the two germline ends. This CDR3 comprises 12 residues. Germline CDR1 reads SGHNT; CDR2 reads YYREEE (reference sequence). This chain's CDR3 is CASSLWGYEQYF. In DNA form, the CDR3 reads TGTGCCAGCAGCCTGTGGGGCTACGAGCAGTACTTC.

This clone was found once. The J gene is TRBJ1-4, the V gene TRBV2; no firm D call. V shed 2 bases and J shed 4 bases, with 8 bases lying between them. The germline V gene encodes CDR1 SNHLY and CDR2 FYNNEI. The CDR3 spans 14 residues. Here the CDR3 reads CASSEHGYNEKLFF. CDR3 bases: TGTGCCAGCAGTGAACACGGATATAATGAAAAACTGTTTTTT. Full variable domain (missing parts from reference TRBV2 and TRBJ1-4): EPEVTQTPSHQVTQMGQEVILRCVPISNHLYFYWYRQILGQKVEFLVSFYNNEISEKSEIFDDQFSVERPDGSNFTLKIRSTKLEDSAMYFCASSEHGYNEKLFFGSGTQLSVL.

V and J are TRBV6-5 and TRBJ2-7; TRBD1 is a possible D gene (7 bases). Germline loops: CDR1 MNHEY, CDR2 SVGAGI. V was cut by 4 bases and J by 5 bases, with 18 bases left in between. The CDR3 has 15 amino acids. For the CDR3, the DNA is TGTGCCAGCAGTTTACGGACAGGATGGGGGGACGAGCAGTACTTC. Amino acid sequence: CASSLRTGWGDEQYF.

This clone has just one count. The chain joins TRBV28 to TRBJ1-6, with a possible D match to TRBD1 (5 bases). Germline-derived CDR1 and CDR2 are MDHEN and SYDVKM. This CDR3 comprises 14 residues. V shed 3 bases and J shed 5 bases, with 8 bases lying between them. The CDR3 DNA reads TGTGCCAGCAGTTTTCAGGGAAATAATTCACCCCTCCACTTT. Amino acid sequence: CASSFQGNNSPLHF.

The rearrangement uses TRBV14 and TRBJ1-1; no definite D call. Germline values: CDR1 SGHDN, CDR2 FVKESK. With 5 bases removed from V and 2 bases from J, the gap between germline ends came to 9 bases. The CDR3 consists of 13 residues. The CDR3 reads CASSLTINTEAFF. For the CDR3, the DNA is TGTGCCAGCAGCTTGACCATCAACACTGAAGCTTTCTTT.

V gene TRBV4-1 combines with J gene TRBJ1-2; 9 nucleotides match TRBD1. The trim removed 2 bases at V and 1 base at J, leaving 11 bases unmatched. The CDR3 sequence is 18 residues long. Germline assignment: CDR1 MGHRA and CDR2 YSYEKL. The CDR3 DNA follows: TGCGCCAGCAGCCAAAGCTCTACGGGACAGGGATATAACTATGGCTACACCTTC. Amino acids: CASSQSSTGQGYNYGYTF.

The rearrangement links TRBV19 to TRBJ2-5; no firm D call. CDR1 is LNHDA and CDR2 is SQIVND in the germline V gene (reference sequence). V shed 2 bases and J shed 1 base, with 14 bases lying between them. The CDR3 has 16 amino acids. Here the CDR3 DNA reads TGTGCCAGTAGTATACTCGGGTCCACAACCCAAGAGACCCAGTACTTC. The encoded protein is CASSILGSTTQETQYF.